Each of the 27 T cell receptor beta chains below was sequenced from the same sample in a study of blood T cells in healthy people across ages. It was with a sample-barcoded 5' primer and a J-beta primer mix that a second PCR of roughly 7 to 12 cycles was run. TCRdb re-called the 5' RACE reads through MiXCR, storing one row per CDR3 protein. The sample has about 930,000 distinct CDR3 sequences, roughly 29% seen once. These data were also reused for a study on T cells of mothers and their children.

The sample taken for sequencing was blood. Receptor source: a woman in her thirties or forties in good health.

V gene TRBV12-3 or TRBV12-4 combines with J gene TRBJ2-2; 7 nucleotides align to TRBD1. Losses at the gene ends were 7 bases for V and 3 bases for J; bases not matched to a gene: 8. This CDR3 region has 15 residues. CDR3 DNA sequence: TGTGCCAGCACCTCCGGCAGGGGGTACACCGGGGAGCTGTTTTTT. Its protein product is CASTSGRGYTGELFF.

This clonotype has just a few counts. The gene calls are TRBV27 and TRBJ1-2, with D uncertain. Germline V CDR1 and CDR2: MNHEY, SMNVEV (reference sequence). The ends were cut back, 5 bases at V and 0 bases at J, with 13 bases in the middle. The CDR3 extends over 15 amino acids. The CDR3 nucleotides read TGTGCCAGCAGTCTCGGGCGGAGCGCTAACTATGGCTACACCTTC. Translated: CASSLGRSANYGYTF.

About this clonotype itself: The junction shows a germline mismatch at one end, possibly a read error. The chain uses TRBV6-6 and TRBJ1-2, with a weak D call TRBD1 (6 bases). Germline V gene data show CDR1 as MNHNY and CDR2 as SVGAGI (reference sequence). This CDR3 is 14 amino acids long. The CDR3 sequence is CASSRTDANYGHTF. The CDR3 bases are TGTGCCAGCAGTCGGACAGACGCTAACTATGGCCACACCTTC.

Concerning this clonotype itself: At one end the junction does not follow the germline gene, possibly because of a read error. This chain links TRBV9 with TRBJ2-4, with TRBD1 as a possible D gene (6 bases). CDR1 is SGDLS, CDR2 YYNGEE, per germline. CDR3 length: 16 amino acids. CDR3 nucleotides: TGTGCCAGCAGCGATACAGGGAATCTAGCCAAAAACGTTCAGTACTTT. Its translation: CASSDTGNLAKNVQYF.

This clonotype was counted many times. J is TRBJ2-7 and V is TRBV6-2 or TRBV6-3; 7 positions match TRBD1. Germline CDR1 reads MNHEY; CDR2 reads SVGEGT. This CDR3 contains 14 residues. Trimming removed 8 bases from V and 0 bases from J; junction bases left unmatched: 7. The CDR3 bases are TGTGCCAGCTCGGACAGGCCGAACTCCTACGAGCAGTACTTC. It codes for CASSDRPNSYEQYF.

This clonotype occurred a few times. The rearrangement links TRBV7-9 to TRBJ1-6; the match to TRBD1 covers 8 bases. The V segment lost 6 bases and the J segment 12 bases; nucleotides outside the gene matches: 10. Germline V CDR1 and CDR2: SEHNR, FQNEAQ (reference sequence). The CDR3 length is 14 residues. This CDR3 is CASSHGQGEGPLHF. The CDR3 nucleotides read TGTGCCAGCAGTCACGGACAGGGAGAGGGACCCCTCCACTTT.

Comments on this clonotype: At one boundary the junction diverges from the germline segment, which might be a read error. V is TRBV27 and J is TRBJ1-6, with D possibly TRBD1 on 6 matching bases. The CDR3 runs 16 residues. Germline CDR1 MNHEY, CDR2 SMNVEV (reference sequence). The CDR3 DNA follows: TGTGCCAGCAGTGTCGACAGGACCTCCCATAATTCACCCCTCCACTTT. It translates to CASSVDRTSHNSPLHF.

This clonotype was seen a handful of times. The chain uses TRBV20-1 and TRBJ2-3; TRBD2 might be the D (5 bases). The CDR3 length is 15 residues. The V end was cut by 5 bases, the J end by 0 bases, with 15 bases between. CDR1 and CDR2 (germline): DFQATT, SNEGSKA (reference sequence). CDR3 in amino acids: CSAGPQPGSTDTQYF. In DNA, the CDR3 is TGCAGTGCTGGTCCCCAACCGGGGAGCACAGATACGCAGTATTTT.

V usage is TRBV12-3 or TRBV12-4 and J usage is TRBJ2-7, with D perhaps TRBD1 (6 bases). The closer fit of TRBJ2-5 to the DNA end suggests the J call may be wrong. This CDR3 region has 14 residues. In DNA, the CDR3 is TGTGCCAGCAGTTACGGCAGGGGAGAAGAGACCCAGTACTTC. It specifies CASSYGRGEETQYF.

In its sample, this clonotype was seen many times. V and J are TRBV6-5 and TRBJ1-2, with 8 bases fitting TRBD1. CDR3 size: 16 residues. V shed 6 bases, J shed 4 bases, and the junction held 13 bases outside the gene matches. Looked up from germline, CDR1 is MNHEY and CDR2 is SVGAGI. CDR3 DNA: TGTGCCAGCAGGCCCACCGGGACAGGAAAAATCTATGGCTACACCTTC. This codes for CASRPTGTGKIYGYTF.

This clonotype was seen ten or more times. The chain links TRBV29-1 to TRBJ2-3; 7 nucleotides line up with TRBD1. The CDR3 is made up of 12 amino acids. V shed 5 bases, J shed 6 bases, and the junction held 5 bases outside the gene matches. Germline V gives CDR1 SQVTM, CDR2 ANQGSEA. CDR3 in amino acids: CSVRQGADTQYF. In nucleotides, the CDR3 is TGCAGCGTTCGACAGGGAGCGGATACGCAGTATTTT.

This clonotype was observed a handful of times. This chain connects TRBV10-3 to TRBJ2-5, with TRBD2 identical over 7 bases. Trimming at V came to 5 bases and at J to 7 bases, leaving 4 bases not matched to a gene. Germline V CDR1 and CDR2: ENHRY, SYGVKD. CDR3 length: 12 residues. Here the CDR3 DNA reads TGTGCCATCAGTACGGGGAGGGGGACCCAGTACTTC. Amino acids: CAISTGRGTQYF.

This clonotype was seen a handful of times. The chain joins TRBV20-1 to TRBJ1-5, with D unclear. Germline CDR1 and CDR2: DFQATT and SNEGSKA (reference sequence). The CDR3 is made up of 16 amino acids. The V end lost 3 bases, the J end lost 1 base, and 16 bases lay between the germline ends. CDR3 coding DNA: TGCAGTGCTAGGTTCTCTTTCGGGCAAAGCAATCAGCCCCAGCATTTT. This gives the protein CSARFSFGQSNQPQHF.

The chain couples TRBV5-1 to TRBJ2-1; TRBD1 agrees at 9 bases. The CDR3 covers 15 residues. Trimming removed 0 bases from V and 5 bases from J; junction bases left unmatched: 3. Per the germline V gene, CDR1 is SGHRS and CDR2 is YFSETQ. CDR3 nucleotide sequence: TGCGCCAGCAGCTTGGTACAGGGGGCTAACAATGAGCAGTTCTTC. Protein product: CASSLVQGANNEQFF.

On this clonotype: A much bigger clone sits one base away, suggesting this may be a read error. CDR3 amino acids: CSVEGFTGLTDTQYF. The CDR3 region has the DNA TGCAGCGTTGAAGGTTTTACAGGCCTCACAGATACGCAGTATTTT. J is TRBJ2-3 and V is TRBV29-1; a weak D match, TRBD1 (5 bases). The V and J ends lost 1 base and 2 bases respectively, with 13 bases between them. The V gene's germline CDR1 is SQVTM and CDR2 ANQGSEA. This CDR3 region has 15 residues.

In this sample, this clonotype turned up a few times. The chain recombines TRBV3-1 with TRBJ2-5, with D possibly TRBD2 on 5 matching bases. CDR1 and CDR2 from the germline V gene are LGHDT and YNNKEL (reference sequence). The germline V and J ends were trimmed by 3 bases and 7 bases, with 18 bases remaining between them. This CDR3 contains 15 residues. For the CDR3, the DNA is TGTGCCAGCAGCCATTCCCTAGCTACCCCCGGGACCCAGTACTTC. It codes for CASSHSLATPGTQYF.

This clonotype was counted ten times or more. This chain's CDR3 is CASSPLMVNTEAFF. The DNA of the CDR3 is TGTGCCAGCAGCCCCCTGATGGTGAACACTGAAGCTTTCTTT. The rearrangement joins TRBV3-1 to TRBJ1-1; D remains ambiguous. V shed 4 bases and J shed 0 bases, with 9 bases lying between them. Germline assignment: CDR1 LGHDT and CDR2 YNNKEL (reference sequence). The CDR3 runs 14 residues.

This clonotype was seen many times. This rearrangement joins TRBV5-1 to TRBJ2-1, with TRBD1 identical over 7 bases. With V trimmed by 0 bases and J by 4 bases, 1 base remained unmatched. The CDR3 length is 14 residues. CDR1 and CDR2 (germline): SGHRS, YFSETQ. This chain's CDR3 is CASSLGDRYNEQFF. The CDR3 DNA sequence: TGCGCCAGCAGCTTGGGGGACAGATACAATGAGCAGTTCTTC. Together with reference TRBV5-1 and TRBJ2-1, the CDR3 gives the full variable domain: KAGVTQTPRYLIKTRGQQVTLSCSPISGHRSVSWYQQTPGQGLQFLFEYFSETQRNKGNFPGRFSGRQFSNSRSEMNVSTLELGDSALYLCASSLGDRYNEQFFGPGTRLTVL.

The chain carries TRBV27 and TRBJ2-7; D call uncertain. V lost 3 bases to trimming and J lost 3 bases, with 9 bases between them. Germline-derived CDR1 and CDR2 are MNHEY and SMNVEV (reference sequence). This CDR3 spans 13 amino acids. DNA of the CDR3: TGTGCCAGCAGTTTTACGCCATACTACGAGCAGTACTTC. It yields the protein CASSFTPYYEQYF.

This clonotype was seen more than once but under ten times. The chain uses TRBV10-2 and TRBJ2-5; no clear D. The V and J ends lost 3 bases and 2 bases respectively, with 10 bases between them. The length of the CDR3 is 14 residues. The germline V gene encodes CDR1 WSHSY and CDR2 SAAADI. The CDR3 spells CASSDSDGQETQYF. DNA for the CDR3: TGCGCCAGCAGTGATTCGGACGGTCAAGAGACCCAGTACTTC.

The chain carries TRBV6-1 and TRBJ1-1; D is undetermined. Trimming removed 5 bases at V and 10 bases at J, with 11 bases between. The CDR3 consists of 11 residues. Per germline, CDR1 MNHNS and CDR2 SASEGT. The CDR3: CASSSMTGAFF. CDR3 nucleotides: TGTGCCAGCAGTTCCATGACGGGAGCTTTCTTT.

The sample holds many counts of this clonotype. V and J are TRBV12-5 and TRBJ2-5; D remains ambiguous. Trimming removed 1 base from V and 3 bases from J, with 0 bases in between. The CDR3 totals 11 residues. Germline V lookup: CDR1 LGHNT, CDR2 FRNRAP. CDR3 in DNA: TGTGCTAGTGGTTTGGAAGAGACCCAGTACTTC. It translates to CASGLEETQYF.

V usage is TRBV27 and J usage is TRBJ1-1, with 8 positions matching TRBD1. With 7 bases clipped from V and 1 base from J, the junction kept 5 bases outside the gene matches. The CDR3 covers 14 residues. The germline V gene has CDR1 MNHEY and CDR2 SMNVEV (reference sequence). The CDR3 reads CASTDGQGNTEAFF. CDR3 in DNA: TGTGCCAGCACTGACGGACAGGGGAACACTGAAGCTTTCTTT.

The V and J genes are TRBV7-2 and TRBJ2-4; either TRBD1 or TRBD2 may fit D (5 bases each). The end of the DNA fits TRBJ2-7 better, so the J call may be wrong. The CDR3 has 13 residues. Germline CDR1 reads SGHTA; CDR2 reads FQGNSA. CDR3 DNA sequence: TGTGCCAGCGGCCACTTGGGGGAATACGAGCAGTACTTC. It is translated as CASGHLGEYEQYF.

This clonotype occurred many times. The chain carries TRBV3-1 and TRBJ1-2; D is unclear. The length of the CDR3 is 13 residues. The germline CDR1 and CDR2 sequences are LGHDT and YNNKEL (reference sequence). Trimming took off 2 bases at V and 5 bases at J, with 9 bases between the two ends. The CDR3 region is CASSQTDPYGYTF. The CDR3 DNA follows: TGTGCCAGCAGCCAAACAGATCCATATGGCTACACCTTC.

To note about this clonotype: A far larger clone is just one base off, so this is likely a read error. It is likely a read error, because the conserved phenylalanine at the end of the CDR3 is missing. This chain links TRBV19 with TRBJ2-7; weak D call: TRBD1 (5 bases). V lost 6 bases and J lost 2, with 8 bases in between. The germline V gene encodes CDR1 LNHDA and CDR2 SQIVND (reference sequence). The CDR3 length is 12 residues. Here the CDR3 DNA reads TGTGCCAGTAGCCAGGGTACCTACGAGCAGTACTGC. Residues: CASSQGTYEQYC.

This chain connects TRBV5-1 to TRBJ2-4; 11 positions agree with TRBD2. The J call may be mistaken, given a closer DNA end match to TRBJ2-7. There are 16 residues in the CDR3. CDR1 is SGHRS, CDR2 YFSETQ, per germline. For the CDR3, the DNA is TGCGCCAGCAGCCATGAAATTAGCGGGGGGGCCTACGAGCAGTACTTC. As protein: CASSHEISGGAYEQYF.